One T cell receptor (beta chain) is described in this entry. The antigen is not known. The data were obtained in a study of shared clonotypes between healthy human individuals. Study context: The donors, a couple of women and a few men, were aged 18 to 49. Regarding the study as a whole: Naive subsets generally had larger estimated richness than memory subsets.

For sorted subsets, approximately 180 ng DNA per replicate equaled some 27,000 T cell genomes. Clones were sequenced by immunoSEQ multiplex PCR, and TCRdb holds only the in-frame ones, with some missing. The profile covers around 2.5 million clones, with approximately 94% appearing a single time and 0.36% taken by the ten largest. V was cut by 5 bases and J by 8 bases, with 18 bases left in between. Looked up from germline, CDR1 is KGHSH and CDR2 is LQKENI. The CDR3 has 14 residues. This TCR was sampled from a man younger than 35 in good health. Some clones in this sample may be carry-over from other donors' samples. Sequencing was performed on naive CD4+ T cells from PBMCs. Regarding subset: CD45RA+ positively selected. The chain joins TRBV18 to TRBJ1-2; a possible D gene is TRBD1 (6 bases). CDR3 loop: CASSSAGVFGGYTF. CDR3 in DNA: TGTGCCAGCTCATCGGCAGGGGTTTTTGGGGGCTACACCTTC.